This TCR beta chain was recovered during a study of T-cell reconstitution after alpha-beta-depleted transplantation in children. Findings and limits, study-wide: At around two months after transplant, the alpha-beta T cells were reportedly derived from several hundred expanded clones that came from non-depleted graft cells.

After removal of 5 bases from V and 2 bases from J, the junction contained 14 bases not matched to a gene. The CDR3 spans 18 residues. In germline, CDR1 is SGHAT, CDR2 FQNNGV. Researchers prepared the TCRbeta library using unique molecular identifiers, the study reports. TCRdb itself ran the PCR reads through MiXCR, one entry per CDR3 protein. This sample carries hundreds of thousands of distinct CDR3 sequences, around 25% of them seen once, and the ten largest clones take less than 3.5%. This clonotype was counted between two and nine times. What it recognizes is unknown. Sequences were derived from PBMCs, sampled before TCRalphabeta/CD19-depleted stem cell transplant. The receptor comes from a girl aged 2 to 9 with Fanconi anemia, due to receive a stem cell transplant. This chain links TRBV11-2 with TRBJ2-3; 9 bases map to TRBD2. The CDR3 loop reads CASSLIPLAGGPTDTQYF. The CDR3 bases are TGTGCCAGCAGCCTAATTCCCCTTGCGGGAGGGCCCACAGATACGCAGTATTTT.